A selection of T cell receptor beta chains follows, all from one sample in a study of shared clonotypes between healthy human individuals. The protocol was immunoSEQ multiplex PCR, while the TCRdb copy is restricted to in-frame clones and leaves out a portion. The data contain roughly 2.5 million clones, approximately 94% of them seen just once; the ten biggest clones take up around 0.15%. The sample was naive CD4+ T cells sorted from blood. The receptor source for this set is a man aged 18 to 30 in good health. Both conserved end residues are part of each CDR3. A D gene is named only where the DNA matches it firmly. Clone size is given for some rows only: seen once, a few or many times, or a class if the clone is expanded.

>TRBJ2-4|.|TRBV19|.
CASSIADSSAKNIQYF
TGTGCCAGTAGTATTGCGGACTCCTCGGCCAAAAACATTCAGTACTTC
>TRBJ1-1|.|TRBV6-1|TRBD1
CASKGQGGLNTEAFF
TGTGCCAGCAAGGGACAGGGGGGTTTGAACACTGAAGCTTTCTTT
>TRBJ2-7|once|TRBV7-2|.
CASSLFYDPYYEQYF
TGTGCCAGCAGCTTATTTTATGACCCTTACTACGAGCAGTACTTC
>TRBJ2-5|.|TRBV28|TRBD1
CASLGTGKGQETQYF
TGTGCCAGCTTAGGGACAGGGAAAGGTCAAGAGACCCAGTACTTC
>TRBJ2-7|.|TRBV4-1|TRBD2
CASSQDTSAPYEQYF
TGCGCCAGCAGCCAGGATACTAGCGCTCCCTACGAGCAGTACTTC
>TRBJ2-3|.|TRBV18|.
CASSPPGSDTQYF
TGTGCCAGCTCACCTCCAGGGTCAGATACGCAGTATTTT
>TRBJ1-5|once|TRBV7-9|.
CASSTGQVQQPQHF
TGTGCCAGCAGCACCGGACAAGTTCAGCAGCCCCAGCATTTT
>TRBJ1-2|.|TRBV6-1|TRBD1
CASSGSWTGAGNYGYTF
TGTGCCAGCAGTGGTTCATGGACAGGGGCAGGGAACTATGGCTACACCTTC
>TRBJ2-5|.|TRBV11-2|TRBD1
CASSLVGTGRGLETQYF
TGTGCCAGCAGCTTAGTCGGGACAGGGAGGGGATTGGAGACCCAGTACTTC
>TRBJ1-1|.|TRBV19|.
CASTSGWGGGTEAFF
TGTGCCAGTACCTCTGGCTGGGGGGGAGGAACTGAAGCTTTCTTT
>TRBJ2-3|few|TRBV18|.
CASSPLGVTDTQYF
TGTGCCAGCTCACCCCTAGGGGTCACAGATACGCAGTATTTT
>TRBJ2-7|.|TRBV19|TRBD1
CASSMGQGGTYEQYF
TGTGCCAGTAGTATGGGACAGGGGGGGACCTACGAGCAGTACTTC
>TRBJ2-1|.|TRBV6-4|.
CASSDRAGPRGSYNEQFF
TGTGCCAGCAGTGACAGGGCGGGCCCGAGGGGCTCCTACAATGAGCAGTTCTTC
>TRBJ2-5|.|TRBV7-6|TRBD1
CASSTSIRGKEPETQYF
TGTGCCAGCAGCACCTCCATCAGGGGGAAAGAACCAGAGACCCAGTACTTC
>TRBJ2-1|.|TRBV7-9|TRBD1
CASSLAWTGAFEQFF
TGTGCCAGCAGCTTAGCGTGGACAGGCGCCTTTGAGCAGTTCTTC
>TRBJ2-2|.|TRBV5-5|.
CASGRNTGELFF
TGTGCCAGCGGCAGGAACACCGGGGAGCTGTTTTTT
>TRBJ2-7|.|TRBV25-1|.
CASSRLSGSSYEQYF
TGTGCCAGCAGTCGACTTAGCGGTTCCTCCTACGAGCAGTACTTC
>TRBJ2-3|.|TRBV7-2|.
CASSLEGGTDTQYF
TGTGCCAGCAGCTTAGAGGGTGGCACAGATACGCAGTATTTT
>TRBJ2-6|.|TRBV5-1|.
CASSRSPQGANVLTF
TGCGCCAGCAGCCGGAGCCCCCAGGGGGCCAACGTCCTGACTTTC
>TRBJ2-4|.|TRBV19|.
CASSINSGQKLAKNIQYF
TGTGCCAGTAGTATAAATTCGGGTCAGAAACTAGCCAAAAACATTCAGTACTTC
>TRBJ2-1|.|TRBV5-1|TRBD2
CASSFVPGTSGRGEQFF
TGCGCCAGCAGCTTTGTCCCCGGGACTAGCGGGAGAGGCGAGCAGTTCTTC
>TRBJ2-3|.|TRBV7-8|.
CASSPYPDTQYF
TGTGCCAGCAGCCCATATCCAGATACGCAGTATTTT
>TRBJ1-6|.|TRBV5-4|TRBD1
CASSRQGSYNSPLHF
TGTGCCAGCAGCCGACAGGGTTCCTATAATTCACCCCTCCACTTT
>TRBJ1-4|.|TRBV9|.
CASSVAPGANEKLFF
TGTGCCAGCAGCGTAGCCCCTGGGGCTAATGAAAAACTGTTTTTT
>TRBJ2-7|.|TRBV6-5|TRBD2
CASSRLAGVYEQYF
TGTGCCAGCAGCCGACTAGCGGGAGTGTACGAGCAGTACTTC
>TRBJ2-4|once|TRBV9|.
CASSPGVQNKNIQYF
TGTGCCAGCAGCCCAGGGGTCCAGAACAAAAACATTCAGTACTTC
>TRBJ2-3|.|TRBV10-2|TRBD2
CASRSAASGRVSDTQYF
TGCGCCAGCAGGTCGGCGGCAAGCGGGAGGGTATCAGATACGCAGTATTTT
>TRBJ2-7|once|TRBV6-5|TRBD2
CASRPFRGGYEQYF
TGTGCCAGCAGGCCCTTTCGGGGGGGCTACGAGCAGTACTTC
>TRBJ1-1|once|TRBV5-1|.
CASSLQLRGSNTEAFF
TGCGCCAGCAGCCTCCAGCTCAGGGGATCGAACACTGAAGCTTTCTTT
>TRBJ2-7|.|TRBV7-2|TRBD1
CASRFRWDRVGEQYF
TGTGCCAGCAGGTTCCGGTGGGACAGGGTCGGCGAGCAGTACTTC
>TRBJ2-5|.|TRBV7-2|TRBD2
CASTPMAGVRETQYF
TGTGCCAGCACTCCGATGGCGGGAGTAAGGGAGACCCAGTACTTC
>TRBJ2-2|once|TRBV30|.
CAWSARAPGELFF
TGTGCCTGGTCTGCTCGCGCCCCGGGGGAGCTGTTTTTT
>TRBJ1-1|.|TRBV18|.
CASSQTVNTEAFF
TGTGCCAGCTCACAGACCGTGAACACTGAAGCTTTCTTT
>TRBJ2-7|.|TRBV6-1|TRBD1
CASSARSRGLYEQYF
TGTGCCAGCAGTGCTCGATCCAGGGGGCTCTACGAGCAGTACTTC
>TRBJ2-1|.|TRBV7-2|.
CASGRYSDNEQFF
TGTGCCAGCGGAAGATACTCAGACAATGAGCAGTTCTTC
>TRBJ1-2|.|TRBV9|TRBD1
CASSVEGQGNYYGYTF
TGTGCCAGCAGCGTAGAGGGACAGGGAAATTACTATGGCTACACCTTC
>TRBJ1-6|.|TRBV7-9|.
CASSFGLNNSPLHF
TGTGCCAGCAGCTTCGGTCTTAATAATTCACCCCTCCACTTT
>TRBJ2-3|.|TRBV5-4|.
CASSPGLEDTQYF
TGTGCCAGCAGCCCTGGTCTCGAAGATACGCAGTATTTT
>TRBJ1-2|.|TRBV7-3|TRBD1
CASMPPYGQGADYGYTF
TGTGCCAGCATGCCACCCTACGGACAGGGGGCTGACTATGGCTACACCTTC
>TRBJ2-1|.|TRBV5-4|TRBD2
CASSVGTSGSYNEQFF
TGTGCCAGCAGTGTTGGGACTAGCGGCTCCTACAATGAGCAGTTCTTC
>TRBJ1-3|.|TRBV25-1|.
CASSGWTASGNTIYF
TGTGCCAGCAGTGGATGGACAGCCTCTGGAAACACCATATATTTT
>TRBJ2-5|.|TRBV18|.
CASSPGSPRETQYF
TGTGCCAGCTCACCAGGGTCCCCCCGGGAGACCCAGTACTTC
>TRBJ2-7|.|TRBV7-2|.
CASSLRHDSYEQYF
TGTGCCAGCAGCTTGCGACATGACTCCTACGAGCAGTACTTC
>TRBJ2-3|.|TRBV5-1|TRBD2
CASTVGAGTDTQYF
TGCGCCAGCACTGTCGGAGCGGGGACAGATACGCAGTATTTT
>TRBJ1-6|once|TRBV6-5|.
CASSYSGTESRSLHF
TGTGCCAGCAGTTACTCGGGGACCGAATCGAGGTCCCTCCACTTT
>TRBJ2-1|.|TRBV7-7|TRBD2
CASSATSGPQGEQFF
TGTGCTAGCAGCGCGACTAGCGGCCCCCAGGGTGAGCAGTTCTTC
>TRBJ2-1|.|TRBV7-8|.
CASSLREPDLYNEQFF
TGTGCCAGCAGCTTAAGGGAGCCGGACTTATACAATGAGCAGTTCTTC
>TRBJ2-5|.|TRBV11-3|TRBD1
CASSFRQGDETQYF
TGTGCCAGCAGCTTCCGACAGGGGGACGAGACCCAGTACTTC